What follows are 27 T cell receptor beta chains derived from one specimen sequenced in a study of response to subunit inactivated influenza vaccine (dated by TCRdb to 2016 to 2018). The library was obtained by RT-PCR. Sequenced on an Illumina HiSeq 2500. TCRdb reanalyzed the raw reads on its own, using fastp at Q25 for trimming and MiXCR for clone calling, and kept in-frame beta chains. Every entry covers one CDR3 protein and lists the most common genes and DNA from its rows. A total of some 550,000 distinct CDR3 sequences appear in this sample, under 30% of them only once. The ten largest clones add up to approximately 3% of the sample. Another study also made use of these data, one on T cells expressing NK-cell markers. The second study's authors report: TCR beta cDNA libraries were made by 5'RACE template switching that added a universal primer site and unique molecular identifiers.

The sample here was CD4+ T cells sorted from PBMCs, taken approximately 13 days after vaccination. Receptor source: a man in his fifties or sixties who received an inactivated influenza vaccine. Donor details come from another sample of the same person, matched by shared clones.

J is TRBJ2-1 and V is TRBV4-3, with D perhaps TRBD1 (5 bases). Trimming removed 1 base at V and 6 bases at J, with 13 bases between. Germline V gene sequence: CDR1 LGHNA, CDR2 YSLEER. The CDR3 consists of 15 residues. This CDR3 is CASSQGPQESNEQFF. The CDR3 nucleotides read TGCGCCAGCAGCCAAGGACCACAGGAAAGCAATGAGCAGTTCTTC.

This sequence joins TRBV6-1 and TRBJ2-5; TRBD1 or TRBD2 may be the D gene (5 bases each). Trimming left V 6 bases short and J 2 bases short, with 19 bases between. Germline CDR1 and CDR2: MNHNS and SASEGT. This CDR3 contains 16 residues. The CDR3 is CASSLTPGTAQETQYF. In DNA, the CDR3 is TGTGCCAGCAGCTTGACACCCGGGACGGCACAAGAGACCCAGTACTTC.

The chain links TRBV29-1 to TRBJ1-2; D remains unclear. V lost 0 bases and J 2 bases, leaving 19 bases between the germline ends. The germline V gene encodes CDR1 SQVTM and CDR2 ANQGSEA. This CDR3 region has 17 residues. CDR3 loop: CSVEDLRRLLQNYGYTF. For the CDR3, the DNA is TGCAGCGTTGAAGATCTCAGGAGGCTGCTCCAGAACTATGGCTACACCTTC.

The V call is TRBV20-1, the J call TRBJ2-3; 10 bases fit TRBD2. The J segment lost 2 bases and the V segment lost 6 bases, leaving 8 bases of the junction unmatched. CDR3 size: 15 residues. CDR1 and CDR2 (germline): DFQATT, SNEGSKA (reference sequence). Here the CDR3 DNA reads TGCAGTGCGCTTAAACTAGCGGGATACACAGATACGCAGTATTTT. Its translation: CSALKLAGYTDTQYF.

The chain uses TRBV20-1 and TRBJ2-1, with no clear D. In germline, CDR1 is DFQATT, CDR2 SNEGSKA (reference sequence). With 5 bases removed from V and 9 bases from J, the gap between germline ends came to 11 bases. The CDR3 is made up of 11 amino acids. The CDR3 protein is CSAVVVREQFF. The CDR3, as DNA: TGCAGTGCTGTAGTGGTACGTGAGCAGTTCTTC.

The gene calls are TRBV20-1 and TRBJ2-3; 8 bases line up with TRBD2. This CDR3 has 15 amino acids. Per germline, CDR1 DFQATT and CDR2 SNEGSKA (reference sequence). The V gene end was trimmed by 4 bases and the J gene end by 5 bases; junction bases not matched to a gene: 11. CDR3 DNA sequence: TGCAGTGCTAACTCGGGGGCGGGAGGATTAGATACGCAGTATTTT. It is translated as CSANSGAGGLDTQYF.

This clonotype occurred a few times. The chain uses TRBV29-1 and TRBJ2-2; D remains ambiguous. The CDR3 has 14 amino acids. Trimming cost V 5 bases and J 0 bases, with 10 bases left between them. The germline CDR1 and CDR2 sequences are SQVTM and ANQGSEA. The CDR3 DNA reads as TGCAGCGTTTATCCCCGGACGAACACCGGGGAGCTGTTTTTT. Its protein is CSVYPRTNTGELFF.

The rearrangement joins TRBV10-3 to TRBJ2-1; D uncertain. The CDR3 runs to 13 residues. The ends were cut back, 4 bases at V and 0 bases at J, with 4 bases in the middle. The germline gives CDR1 ENHRY, CDR2 SYGVKD. CDR3 protein: CAISVDSYNEQFF. The CDR3 DNA reads as TGTGCCATCAGTGTCGACTCCTACAATGAGCAGTTCTTC.

The V call is TRBV4-3, the J call TRBJ2-1; D possibly corresponds to TRBD2 (6 bases). V lost 2 bases and J 8 bases, leaving 13 bases between the germline ends. The germline V gene has CDR1 LGHNA and CDR2 YSLEER. The length of the CDR3 is 14 residues. The CDR3 protein is CASSQIIREHEQFF. For the CDR3, the DNA is TGCGCCAGCAGCCAAATTATCCGGGAGCATGAGCAGTTCTTC.

J is TRBJ2-5 and V is TRBV29-1, with D maybe TRBD2 (7 bases). Trimming shortened V by 3 bases and J by 5 bases, and 13 bases separated the two germline ends. Germline V gene sequence: CDR1 SQVTM, CDR2 ANQGSEA. The CDR3 is 13 amino acids. For the CDR3, the DNA is TGCAGCGTTGACGGCGGGGGCGCGGAGACCCAGTACTTC. Its protein is CSVDGGGAETQYF.

A few counts support this clonotype. The genes are TRBV11-3 and TRBJ2-2; D ambiguous. V shed 0 bases and J shed 7 bases, with 6 bases lying between them. Germline V gene sequence: CDR1 SGHNT, CDR2 YENEEA. CDR3 length: 13 amino acids. CDR3 sequence reads: CASSLDHDGELFF. In DNA, the CDR3 is TGTGCCAGCAGCTTAGATCACGACGGGGAGCTGTTTTTT.

This clonotype was recorded at least ten times. This chain uses TRBV20-1 with TRBJ2-3, with TRBD2 matching over 7 bases. Germline V gives CDR1 DFQATT, CDR2 SNEGSKA (reference sequence). V lost 5 bases to trimming and J lost 0 bases; unmatched junction nucleotides: 14. The CDR3 covers 17 residues. This CDR3 reads CSAEAQGGGGSTDTQYF. DNA of the CDR3: TGCAGTGCTGAGGCCCAGGGTGGCGGGGGAAGCACAGATACGCAGTATTTT.

The chain combines TRBV7-2 with TRBJ1-2; D is unresolved. The CDR3 covers 14 residues. Germline V gene lookup returns CDR1 SGHTA and CDR2 FQGNSA. Trimming left V 1 base short and J 8 bases short, with 14 bases between. The CDR3 here is CASSLDWTVGGYTF. The CDR3 DNA follows: TGTGCCAGCAGCTTAGACTGGACCGTCGGGGGCTACACCTTC.

The V call is TRBV7-8, the J call TRBJ2-4; D possibly uses TRBD1 or TRBD2 (7 bases each). Trimming took off 1 base at V and 6 bases at J, with 13 bases between the two ends. This CDR3 spans 15 amino acids. Germline V lookup: CDR1 SGHVS, CDR2 FQNEAQ. The CDR3 DNA follows: TGTGCCAGCAGCTTAGGGGGAGGGGGCGGAAACATTCAGTACTTC. Translating gives CASSLGGGGGNIQYF.

There are a few counts of this clonotype. The rearrangement uses TRBV5-1 and TRBJ1-2, with D maybe TRBD1 (5 bases). The V end was cut by 2 bases, the J end by 2 bases, with 10 bases between. Per the germline V gene, CDR1 is SGHRS and CDR2 is YFSETQ. This CDR3 is 14 amino acids long. The CDR3: CASSFGGPNYGYTF. CDR3 sequence (DNA): TGCGCCAGCAGCTTTGGGGGACCGAACTATGGCTACACCTTC.

This clonotype was counted only a few times. The V and J genes are TRBV27 and TRBJ1-5; 8 nucleotides match TRBD1. The CDR3 sequence is 13 residues long. Germline CDR1 is MNHEY and CDR2 is SMNVEV (reference sequence). With V trimmed by 8 bases and J by 4 bases, 4 bases remained unmatched. DNA of the CDR3: TGTGCCAGCGAACGGACAGGGAATCAGCCCCAGCATTTT. Translation: CASERTGNQPQHF.

This sequence joins TRBV20-1 and TRBJ2-5, with unresolved D. The V and J ends lost 1 base and 5 bases respectively, with 14 bases between them. The CDR3 has 14 residues. Germline CDR1 and CDR2: DFQATT and SNEGSKA (reference sequence). CDR3 bases: TGCAGTGCTAGAGTCTCCCAGACTGTGGAGACCCAGTACTTC. Its translation: CSARVSQTVETQYF.

This clonotype was counted many times. The chain couples TRBV11-2 to TRBJ2-3; D is perhaps TRBD2 (6 bases). The CDR3 extends over 16 amino acids. Germline V CDR1 and CDR2: SGHAT, FQNNGV. Trimming removed 5 bases from V and 2 bases from J, with 17 bases in between. CDR3 in DNA: TGTGCCAGCAGCCCCGTCCGGCGGGGATCCACAGATACGCAGTATTTT. Its translation: CASSPVRRGSTDTQYF.

This clonotype was counted a few times. The chain couples TRBV12-3 or TRBV12-4 to TRBJ1-5; D is unclear. Trimming cost V 1 base and J 9 bases, with 7 bases left between them. The CDR3 is 12 residues long. As DNA, the CDR3 is TGTGCCAGCAGTTTAGGGCTTGGGCCCCAGCATTTT. Translating gives CASSLGLGPQHF.

This sequence joins TRBV5-1 and TRBJ2-3; TRBD2 is a possible D gene (6 bases). Trimming pared 0 bases from V and 1 base from J, leaving 12 bases between. In germline, CDR1 is SGHRS, CDR2 YFSETQ. The CDR3 is 16 amino acids. CDR3 sequence reads: CASSLDSAGRTDTQYF. In DNA form, the CDR3 reads TGCGCCAGCAGCTTGGATTCAGCGGGTCGCACAGATACGCAGTATTTT.

This clonotype came up a few times. The chain recombines TRBV4-1 with TRBJ2-3, with a weak D call TRBD2 (5 bases). Trimming left V 5 bases short and J 2 bases short, with 8 bases between. There are 13 residues in the CDR3. In germline, CDR1 is MGHRA, CDR2 YSYEKL. The CDR3 reads CASSSRDTDTQYF. The CDR3 nucleotides read TGCGCCAGCAGCAGCCGGGACACAGATACGCAGTATTTT.

This chain links TRBV20-1 with TRBJ1-6; perhaps TRBD1 as D (5 bases). This CDR3 contains 14 residues. The V gene's germline CDR1 is DFQATT and CDR2 SNEGSKA (reference sequence). Trimming stripped 2 bases from V and 7 bases from J, with 12 bases between. CDR3 loop: CSARKRGLNSPLHF. The CDR3, as DNA: TGCAGTGCTAGAAAACGGGGACTAAATTCACCCCTCCACTTT.

V is TRBV6-2 or TRBV6-3 and J is TRBJ2-2; D is uncertain. V was shortened by 5 bases and J by 4 bases, with 14 bases between the two germline ends. The CDR3 is made up of 15 amino acids. Germline V gene sequence: CDR1 MNHEY, CDR2 SVGEGT. The CDR3 loop reads CASSKPRSGTGELFF. Written as DNA, the CDR3 is TGTGCCAGCAGTAAACCTAGGAGTGGCACCGGGGAGCTGTTTTTT.

The CDR3 DNA is TGCAGTGCTAGAGATTACGTGACTAGCGGAGGACAGTACTTC. This encodes CSARDYVTSGGQYF. The rearrangement links TRBV20-1 to TRBJ2-7; 9 bases align to TRBD2. This CDR3 spans 14 amino acids. With V trimmed by 0 bases and J by 10 bases, 10 bases remained unmatched. Germline V gene data show CDR1 as DFQATT and CDR2 as SNEGSKA (reference sequence).

This clonotype occurred a few times. V is TRBV12-3 or TRBV12-4 and J is TRBJ2-3; D possibly uses TRBD1 or TRBD2 (5 bases each). CDR3 size: 15 residues. With 5 bases removed from V and 7 bases from J, the gap between germline ends came to 19 bases. The CDR3 bases are TGTGCCAGCAGTCCACTAGGTGTCTCAGGGCATACGCAGTATTTT. It encodes CASSPLGVSGHTQYF.

As for this clonotype: An end of the junction differs from the germline gene, which may be a read error. The V gene is TRBV20-1, the J gene TRBJ2-7; D gene unclear. Germline V gene data show CDR1 as DFQATT and CDR2 as SNEGSKA (reference sequence). This CDR3 has 12 residues. The CDR3 coding sequence is TGCAGTGCTAGGCATCCCTCCTACGAGCAGAACTTC. Protein product: CSARHPSYEQNF.

This sequence joins TRBV29-1 and TRBJ2-3, with unresolved D. The CDR3 contains 13 residues. Germline CDR1 and CDR2: SQVTM and ANQGSEA. V was cut by 4 bases and J by 2 bases, with 10 bases left in between. The CDR3 sequence: CSVVGRNTDTQYF. CDR3 DNA sequence: TGCAGCGTTGTTGGGCGTAACACAGATACGCAGTATTTT.